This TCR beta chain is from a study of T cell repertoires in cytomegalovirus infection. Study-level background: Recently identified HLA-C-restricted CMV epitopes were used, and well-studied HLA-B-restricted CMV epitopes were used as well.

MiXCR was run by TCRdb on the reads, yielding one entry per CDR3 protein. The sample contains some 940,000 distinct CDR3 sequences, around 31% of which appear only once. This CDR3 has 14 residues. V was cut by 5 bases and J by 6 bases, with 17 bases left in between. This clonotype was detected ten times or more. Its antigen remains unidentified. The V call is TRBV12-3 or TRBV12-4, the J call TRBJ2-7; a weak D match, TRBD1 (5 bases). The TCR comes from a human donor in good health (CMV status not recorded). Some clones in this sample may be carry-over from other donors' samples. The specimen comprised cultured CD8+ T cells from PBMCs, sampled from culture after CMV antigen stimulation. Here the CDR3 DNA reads TGTGCCAGCAGTCGTCAGGGCCCAGAAGGCGAGCAGTACTTC. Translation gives CASSRQGPEGEQYF.